This T cell receptor (beta chain) originates from a study of beta chain features in type 1 diabetes. The whole isolated RNA underwent reverse transcription, so sequencing captured expressed TCRB transcripts. Profiling relied on immunoSEQ multiplex PCR, and the TCRdb table lists in-frame clones only, not all of them. The sample has some 350,000 clones, over 8.5% seen once. A note on this clone: Its antigen remains unidentified.

V was cut by 3 bases and J by 5 bases, with 11 bases left in between. CDR3 length equals 14 residues. Germline loops: CDR1 SGHAT, CDR2 FQDESV (reference sequence). Findings and limits, study-wide: Any PCR bias toward short templates would affect both groups alike. When Type 1 diabetes patients were examined, their TCRB CDR3s proved moderately but significantly shorter in all four CD4+ subsets. A greater similarity of naive, central memory and Treg TCRB repertoires was seen among patients than among healthy donors. Diminished insertions and augmented deletions at VDJ junctions characterized type 1 diabetes patients. Any role of HLA type in TCRB rearrangement remained unresolved here.

The chain recombines TRBV11-1 with TRBJ2-1, with D possibly TRBD1 on 5 matching bases. The TCR sequence derives from a young man with type 1 diabetes. Material: central memory CD4+ T cells from blood. Here the CDR3 reads CASSFGRVNNEQFF. The CDR3 bases are TGTGCCAGCAGCTTCGGCAGGGTGAACAATGAGCAGTTCTTC.